This TCR beta chain appears in the sequencing data of a study of cytomegalovirus exposure and HLA in healthy donors. Notes on the study in general: Reportedly, HLA-A and HLA-B alleles of most subjects were accurately predicted from TCR beta. Other equally common chains were less clonally expanded than HLA-associated TCR beta chains, a later analysis showed.

V lost 1 base and J lost 4; bases outside the gene matches: 4. This CDR3 has 16 amino acids. The germline V gene encodes CDR1 SSHAT and CDR2 FNYEAQ (reference sequence). About this clone: No antigen is known for it.

This PCR relied on a set of 60 Vbeta primers and 13 Jbeta primers. As originally analysed: Later analysis identified approximately 88 million unique TCR beta chains, around 10 million shared. Libraries were prepared by immunoSEQ multiplex PCR; TCRdb keeps only in-frame clonotypes and omits some of them. The V and J calls and the clone size are those of that table, but D and trimming were determined from the DNA. The sample consists of approximately 150,000 clones, 60% to 85% of them appearing once. The receptor's source is a young man in good health and CMV-seropositive. The chain recombines TRBV7-7 with TRBJ2-3; 11 bases agree with TRBD2. The sequencing sample was made of PBMCs. The CDR3 DNA reads TGTGCCAGCAGCTTAGGGACTAGCGGGCCAGCAGATACGCAGTATTTT. This translates into CASSLGTSGPADTQYF.